This T cell receptor beta chain was identified during a study of blood T cell repertoires in COVID-19. About the study: Samples of COVID-19 (acute and convalescent) were obtained from the United States, Italy and Spain. In each case, the material was cDNA or gDNA derived from T cells, B-cell-depleted T cells, or PBMCs.

Methods used by the authors: From reference gene primer amplification, estimates of nucleated cell counts were derived. The protocol was immunoSEQ multiplex PCR, while the TCRdb copy is restricted to in-frame clones and leaves out a portion. V, J and clone size derive from that table, while D and trimming were established from the DNA sequence. The sample includes 410,000 or so clones, approximately 90% of them seen just once. The CDR3 length is 12 residues. Germline V gene data show CDR1 as SGDLS and CDR2 as YYNGEE. V lost 3 bases, J lost 7 bases, and 8 bases lay in between. The receptor was derived from a middle-aged woman with COVID-19, enrolled during active disease. The source material was peripheral blood. The chain couples TRBV9 to TRBJ2-1; D ambiguous. Written as DNA, the CDR3 is TGTGCCAGCAGCGCTACCCATAATGAGCAGTTCTTC. Its protein is CASSATHNEQFF.